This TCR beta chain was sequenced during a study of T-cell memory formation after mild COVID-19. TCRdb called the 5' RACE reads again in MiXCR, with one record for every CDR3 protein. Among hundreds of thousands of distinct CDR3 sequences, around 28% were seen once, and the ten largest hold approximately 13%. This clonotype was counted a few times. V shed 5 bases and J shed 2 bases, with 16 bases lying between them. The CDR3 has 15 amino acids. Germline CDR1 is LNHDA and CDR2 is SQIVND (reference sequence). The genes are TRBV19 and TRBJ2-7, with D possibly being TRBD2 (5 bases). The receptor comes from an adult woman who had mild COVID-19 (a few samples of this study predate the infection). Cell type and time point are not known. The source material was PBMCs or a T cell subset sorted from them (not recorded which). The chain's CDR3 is CASSDPGRRAYEQYF. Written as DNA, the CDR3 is TGTGCCAGTAGTGATCCCGGCAGGCGGGCCTACGAGCAGTACTTC.